Sequencing of this TCR beta chain was carried out in a study of graft-versus-host responses after intestinal transplantation. Study-level information: Each transplant was multivisceral, liver-intestinal, or isolated intestinal.

Findings and caveats of the study: Recipient marrow held GvH clones, some first seen in ileum or blood.

Repertoires were generated with immunoSEQ multiplex PCR, while TCRdb's copy carries only in-frame clones and drops some. The sample lists 80,000 or so clones; around 93% were seen once. A note on this clone: Its target is unknown.

The V gene end was trimmed by 0 bases and the J gene end by 4 bases; junction bases not matched to a gene: 6. CDR3 size: 16 residues. Per the germline V gene, CDR1 is LNHNV and CDR2 is YYDKDF (reference sequence). The source is a human patient who received an intestinal transplant, so some T cells may come from the graft donor. The chain combines TRBV15 with TRBJ2-5; 9 bases are shared with TRBD1. The source was PBMCs, collected 98 days after intestinal transplantation. DNA for the CDR3: TGTGCCACCAGCAGAGATACGACAGGGGGAGGAGAGACCCAGTACTTC. Translating gives CATSRDTTGGGETQYF.